The present TCR beta chain was sequenced within a study of blood T cell repertoires in COVID-19. Study details: The United States, Italy and Spain supplied acute and convalescent COVID-19 samples. The analysed material was cDNA or gDNA that came from T cells, B-cell-depleted T cells, or PBMCs.

Original handling: Amplification from reference gene primers served as the basis for estimated nucleated cell counts. This table comes from immunoSEQ multiplex PCR, and its TCRdb copy is limited to in-frame clones, with some not included. The DNA gave D and trimming, while V, J and clone size come from that table. The sample lists 60,000 to 75,000 clones, approximately 91% occurring once. The germline gives CDR1 SGDLS, CDR2 YYNGEE. The CDR3 extends over 13 amino acids. After removal of 4 bases from V and 1 base from J, the junction contained 2 bases not matched to a gene. The receptor was derived from a human donor in a cohort sampled during active COVID-19. The chain recombines TRBV9 with TRBJ2-7, with 7 bases that match TRBD1. Sequencing used peripheral blood. The chain's CDR3 is CASSKGASYEQYF. CDR3 nucleotides: TGTGCCAGCAGCAAGGGGGCTTCCTACGAGCAGTACTTC.